One sample yielded the 5 T cell receptor beta chains listed below, sequenced in a study of PD-1 blockade in classical Hodgkin lymphoma. Following autologous stem cell transplantation, relapse occurred in every patient, and exposure to brentuximab vedotin varied. Sequencing used immunoSEQ multiplex PCR; TCRdb keeps in-frame clones, though not all of them. Found here are about 150,000 clones, 78% of them singletons; the top ten hold roughly a tenth. Sequencing used peripheral blood mononuclear cells (PBMCs), obtained before the second cycle of nivolumab. The receptor source for this set is a human donor with classical Hodgkin lymphoma.

The genes are TRBV27 and TRBJ2-1; 7 bases map to TRBD1. The J segment lost 9 bases and the V segment lost 3 bases, leaving 11 bases of the junction unmatched. CDR3 length: 15 residues. Germline loops: CDR1 MNHEY, CDR2 SMNVEV (reference sequence). The DNA for the CDR3 is TGTGCCAGCAGTTTGACAGGGTGGGAGCTCAGTGAGCAGTTCTTC. It encodes CASSLTGWELSEQFF.

This clone was counted a single time. The chain has TRBV2 and TRBJ1-5; a possible D gene is TRBD1 (5 bases). Trimming took 1 base from V and 6 from J, leaving 13 bases between them. Germline CDR1 and CDR2: SNHLY and FYNNEI. This CDR3 spans 15 amino acids. DNA for the CDR3: TGTGCCAGCAGTGAAGGGTCGGGGGAGCGTCAGCCCCAGCATTTT. It yields the protein CASSEGSGERQPQHF.

The chain links TRBV19 to TRBJ2-7, with 11 positions matching TRBD2. J lost 1 base, V lost 6 bases, and 8 bases had no gene match. The CDR3 extends over 16 amino acids. CDR1 is LNHDA and CDR2 is SQIVND in the germline V gene (reference sequence). CDR3 in amino acids: CASRDPGTSGSYEQYF. The CDR3 DNA reads as TGTGCCAGTAGAGACCCGGGGACTAGCGGTTCCTACGAGCAGTACTTC.

The chain combines TRBV5-1 with TRBJ2-6; 7 nucleotides agree with TRBD1. The V and J ends lost 3 bases and 1 base, in that order; junction bases with no gene match: 10. Germline lookup yields CDR1 SGHRS and CDR2 YFSETQ. The CDR3 extends over 18 amino acids. Here the CDR3 DNA reads TGCGCCAGCAGCTCCGATCTGGGACAGTTTTCTGGGGCCAACGTCCTGACTTTC. It is translated as CASSSDLGQFSGANVLTF.

The rearrangement links TRBV6-6 to TRBJ1-1; TRBD1 might be the D (5 bases). Germline V gene data show CDR1 as MNHNY and CDR2 as SVGAGI (reference sequence). V lost 2 bases, J lost 1 base, and 11 bases lay in between. This CDR3 comprises 15 residues. The CDR3 spells CASSYGNRRNTEAFF. Written as DNA, the CDR3 is TGTGCCAGCAGTTACGGGAACAGGAGGAACACTGAAGCTTTCTTT.